This TCR beta chain is drawn from a study of response to subunit inactivated influenza vaccine. Each CDR3 protein gets one entry after TCRdb re-called the RT-PCR reads with MiXCR. The sample gives 150,000 to 200,000 distinct CDR3 sequences, about 12% of which show up once; around 28% is in the top ten. Germline CDR1 SGHTA, CDR2 FQGTGA. The CDR3 sequence is 16 residues long. The germline V and J ends were trimmed by 5 bases and 4 bases, with 19 bases remaining between them. The data were also submitted as part of a second study, on T cells expressing NK-cell markers. As that study records: Synthesis of TCR beta cDNA relied on 5'RACE template switching carrying UMIs. Seven of the eight sequenced donors were HCMV-seropositive; one was seronegative.

The specimen comprised CD8+ T cells sorted from PBMCs, sampled about 13 days after vaccination. V gene TRBV7-3 combines with J gene TRBJ2-3; no clear D. The clonotype comes from a man in his forties or fifties who received an inactivated influenza vaccine. The CDR3 reads CASSPVWTPRPDTQYF. The DNA for the CDR3 is TGTGCCAGCAGCCCCGTTTGGACCCCAAGGCCAGATACGCAGTATTTT.